These 9 T cell receptor beta chains share one sample of origin, sequenced in a study of fetal regulatory T cell absence and autoimmunity. Measured with immunoSEQ multiplex PCR; TCRdb has only the in-frame clones, and not every one. The table has about 95,000 clones, approximately 79% seen once. The specimen sequenced was pancreas tissue. The receptor source for this set is a male donor with IPEX syndrome.

This clone was observed once. The V gene is TRBV11-2, the J gene TRBJ2-7, with no clear D. Trimming cost V 1 base and J 0 bases, with 10 bases left between them. Germline V gene lookup returns CDR1 SGHAT and CDR2 FQNNGV. The CDR3 is 15 residues long. The CDR3 DNA reads TGTGCCAGCAGCTTAGGCCTTTATGGCTCCTACGAGCAGTACTTC. Its protein is CASSLGLYGSYEQYF.

The J gene is TRBJ2-5, the V gene TRBV6-5; 7 bases line up with TRBD2. The germline V gene encodes CDR1 MNHEY and CDR2 SVGAGI. J was trimmed by 1 base and V by 4 bases; bases with no gene match: 6. The CDR3 is 15 residues long. The CDR3 loop reads CASSLWPSGQETQYF. CDR3 coding DNA: TGTGCCAGCAGTTTGTGGCCTAGCGGCCAAGAGACCCAGTACTTC.

The chain links TRBV6-5 to TRBJ2-7, with 11 bases aligning to TRBD2. V lost 6 bases, J lost 3 bases, and 7 bases stayed unmatched. The CDR3 covers 15 residues. Germline CDR1 is MNHEY and CDR2 is SVGAGI. The CDR3, as DNA: TGTGCCAGCAGCCTCACTAGCGGGGGCTTCTACGAGCAGTACTTC. As protein: CASSLTSGGFYEQYF.

The rearrangement uses TRBV6-5 and TRBJ1-2; 9 positions agree with TRBD1. The ends lost 7 bases at V and 7 bases at J; junction bases unmatched: 13. CDR3 length equals 15 residues. Germline CDR1 and CDR2: MNHEY and SVGAGI. Here the CDR3 reads CASTPSTGQGSGYTF. In DNA, the CDR3 is TGTGCCAGCACCCCCTCAACGGGACAGGGTAGTGGCTACACCTTC.

V is TRBV12-5 and J is TRBJ2-1, with 8 positions matching TRBD1. The V gene's germline CDR1 is LGHNT and CDR2 FRNRAP. This CDR3 has 15 residues. V was clipped by 6 bases and J by 6 bases; unmatched bases: 10. CDR3 DNA: TGTGCTAGTGGGAACCCAGGGGGCGCGGGCAATGAGCAGTTCTTC. Protein sequence: CASGNPGGAGNEQFF.

The rearrangement uses TRBV27 and TRBJ2-7; 12 positions match TRBD2. The CDR3 contains 16 residues. CDR1 MNHEY and CDR2 SMNVEV come from the germline V gene (reference sequence). With V trimmed by 6 bases and J by 6 bases, 12 bases remained unmatched. The CDR3 protein is CASSEALTSGRGEQYF. The DNA for the CDR3 is TGTGCCAGCAGCGAGGCTCTGACTAGCGGGAGAGGCGAGCAGTACTTC.

The chain has TRBV27 and TRBJ2-3; D remains ambiguous. Trimming took off 7 bases at V and 1 base at J, with 15 bases between the two ends. This CDR3 spans 15 amino acids. CDR1 is MNHEY and CDR2 is SMNVEV in the germline V gene (reference sequence). The CDR3 loop is CASTYWGKGTDTQYF. In DNA form, the CDR3 reads TGTGCCAGCACTTACTGGGGAAAGGGCACAGATACGCAGTATTTT.

The chain couples TRBV11-2 to TRBJ2-7; D is undetermined. Trimming removed 5 bases from V and 5 bases from J, with 10 bases in between. Germline V gene data show CDR1 as SGHAT and CDR2 as FQNNGV. This CDR3 has 12 amino acids. The CDR3 coding sequence is TGTGCCAGCAGCCCCAAGAGAAACGAGCAGTACTTC. It codes for CASSPKRNEQYF.

The V and J genes are TRBV4-1 and TRBJ2-3, with TRBD2 matching 8 bases. The trim removed 0 bases at V and 0 bases at J, leaving 8 bases unmatched. The CDR3 loop spans 18 amino acids. The germline V gene encodes CDR1 MGHRA and CDR2 YSYEKL. The CDR3 here is CASSQDVKASGSTDTQYF. DNA for the CDR3: TGCGCCAGCAGCCAAGACGTAAAGGCTAGCGGGAGCACAGATACGCAGTATTTT.